This T cell receptor (beta chain) was profiled in a study of blood T cells in healthy people across ages. Study overall: For every two T cells, template switching captured about one barcoded beta molecule. Findings and caveats of the study: Per million T cells, TCR beta diversity dropped about linearly as age rose. Researchers judged that diversity estimates from one million T cells fell short of true values.

For this clonotype: The antigen is not known.

A second about 6 to 11 cycle PCR used barcoded and J-beta primers. TCRdb fed the 5' RACE reads into MiXCR, producing one record per CDR3 protein. In the table there are 730,000 or so distinct CDR3 sequences, about 43% of which are singletons. The V gene end was trimmed by 4 bases and the J gene end by 2 bases; junction bases not matched to a gene: 5. The CDR3 has 15 amino acids. Germline values: CDR1 SGHRS, CDR2 YFSETQ. The authors isolated at least 6.5 million PBMCs per sample. Sample: blood. This clonotype was sampled from an elderly man in good health. The chain employs TRBV5-1 and TRBJ2-5, with 10 bases aligning to TRBD1. In DNA form, the CDR3 reads TGCGCCAGCAGCACGACAGGGGGCTGGCAAGAGACCCAGTACTTC. Encoded protein: CASSTTGGWQETQYF.